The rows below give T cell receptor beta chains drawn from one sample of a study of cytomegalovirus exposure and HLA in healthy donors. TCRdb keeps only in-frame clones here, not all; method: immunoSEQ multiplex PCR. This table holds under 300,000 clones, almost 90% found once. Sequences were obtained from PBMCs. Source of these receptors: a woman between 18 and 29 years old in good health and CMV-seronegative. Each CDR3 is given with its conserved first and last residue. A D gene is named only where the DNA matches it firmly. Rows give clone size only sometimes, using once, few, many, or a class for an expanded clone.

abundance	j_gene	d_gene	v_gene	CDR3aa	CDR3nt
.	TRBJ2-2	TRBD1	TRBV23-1	CASSQAGTGNTGELFF	TGCGCCAGCAGTCAAGCCGGGACAGGGAACACCGGGGAGCTGTTTTTT
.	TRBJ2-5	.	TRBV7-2	CASSRTGVQETQYF	TGTGCCAGCAGTCGGACGGGAGTGCAGGAGACCCAGTACTTC
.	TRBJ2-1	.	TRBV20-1	CLPERGNEQFF	TGCTTGCCAGAAAGAGGGAATGAGCAGTTCTTC
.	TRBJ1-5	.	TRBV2	CASSVAAQPQHF	TGTGCCAGCAGTGTGGCGGCTCAGCCCCAGCATTTT
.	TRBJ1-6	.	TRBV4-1	CASSQEGRQGGYNSPLHF	TGCGCCAGCAGCCAAGAAGGGAGGCAGGGCGGATATAATTCACCCCTCCACTTT
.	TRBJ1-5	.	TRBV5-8	CASSGETMRGPQHF	TGTGCCAGCAGCGGGGAGACAATGCGCGGGCCCCAGCATTTT
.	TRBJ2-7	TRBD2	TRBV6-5	CASSYGGENYEQYF	TGTGCCAGCAGTTACGGGGGGGAAAACTACGAGCAGTACTTC
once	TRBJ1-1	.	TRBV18	CASSPGASMNTEAFF	TGTGCCAGCTCACCTGGGGCCAGCATGAACACTGAAGCTTTCTTT
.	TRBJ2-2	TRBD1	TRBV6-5	CASSNRGRWTGELFF	TGTGCCAGCAGTAACAGGGGGCGTTGGACCGGGGAGCTGTTTTTT
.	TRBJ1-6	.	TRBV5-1	CASSLAFSSGISPLHF	TGCGCCAGCAGCTTGGCCTTTTCGTCAGGGATATCACCCCTCCACTTT
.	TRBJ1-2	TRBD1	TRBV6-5	CASSYTGTGQGYTF	TGTGCCAGCAGTTACACCGGGACAGGGCAAGGCTACACCTTC
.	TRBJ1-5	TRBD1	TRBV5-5	CASSWRTGYNQPQHF	TGTGCCAGCAGCTGGAGGACAGGGTACAATCAGCCCCAGCATTTT
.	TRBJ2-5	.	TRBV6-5	CASSYGGASSETQYF	TGTGCCAGCAGTTATGGGGGGGCGAGTTCAGAGACCCAGTACTTC
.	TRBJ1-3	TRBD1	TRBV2	CASSYDRVSGNTIYF	TGTGCCAGCAGCTACGACAGGGTCTCTGGAAACACCATATATTTT
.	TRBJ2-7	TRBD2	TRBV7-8	CASSEPSGGSYEQYF	TGTGCCAGCAGCGAGCCTAGCGGGGGGTCCTACGAGCAGTACTTC
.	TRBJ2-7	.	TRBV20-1	CSARVGAEQYF	TGCAGTGCTAGAGTAGGGGCCGAGCAGTACTTC
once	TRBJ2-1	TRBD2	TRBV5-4	CASSAGGSYNEQFF	TGTGCCAGCAGCGCGGGGGGCTCCTACAATGAGCAGTTCTTC
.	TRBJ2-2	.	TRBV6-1	CASSIFTGELFF	TGTGCCAGCAGTATATTCACCGGGGAGCTGTTTTTT
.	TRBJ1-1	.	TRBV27	CASSPGRGGMNTEAFF	TGTGCCAGCAGTCCCGGACGGGGCGGGATGAACACTGAAGCTTTCTTT
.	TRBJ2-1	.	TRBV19	CASRLAGQSYNEQFF	TGTGCCAGTAGGTTGGCGGGCCAATCCTACAATGAGCAGTTCTTC
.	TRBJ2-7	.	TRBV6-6	CASSLLQFYEQYF	TGTGCCAGCAGTTTGTTACAGTTCTACGAGCAGTACTTC
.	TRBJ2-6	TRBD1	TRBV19	CASSMVGTAYSGANVLTF	TGTGCCAGTAGTATGGTAGGGACAGCTTACTCTGGGGCCAACGTCCTGACTTTC